This T cell receptor (beta chain) stems from a study of naive and memory T cell subsets (TCRdb year 2017). A note on the overall study: Sorted naive and memory T cell subsets from peripheral blood were analyzed in the study using a UMI-based, open-source pipeline for TCR alpha and beta sequencing. Complete agreement was observed between the functional CMV T cell responses and the IgG serology results. RNA was DNase-treated and reverse transcribed with TCR constant-region primers, mostly using SuperScript III. The research as a whole found: RNA-based TCR counts may be influenced by expression changes linked to T cell activation and differentiation. The repertoire findings for the naive and memory subsets could not be validated against a ground truth because none was available. A few larger clonotypes were present in naive repertoires, particularly the CD8 repertoires, and these clonotypes were possibly memory cells re-expressing CD45RA. TCR abundance followed a power law with an exponent that was different for naive and memory subsets but consistent across the three individuals. In both CD4 and CD8 cells, the Gini index increased while Shannon and inverse Simpson diversity decreased from naive through CM, EM and EMRA. Once error correction was done, more than 90% of naive TCR sequences showed up just once, which made the naive abundance distributions much steeper than those of the memory subsets. A clonotype was defined as a single alpha or beta chain sequence rather than as a paired alpha/beta receptor.

In its sample, this clonotype was seen many times. Its antigen remains undetermined. Per-base quality was not reported, and no clone a single base away is much larger than it. The receptor library was made with UMI-ligation and nested PCR. An equimolar mix of two oligonucleotides covering both TRBC1 and TRBC2 was used as the beta constant-region primer. Four rounds of PCR, combining the SP2 primer with nested alpha and beta constant-region primers, were used to amplify the ligated cDNA. A single-stranded oligonucleotide carrying the SP2 primer and a 12-nucleotide UMI was ligated to the 3' end of the cDNA by T4 RNA ligase 1. The ligation reaction was kept at 16 degrees C for about 20-24 hours. PCR2 was typically run as a SYBR Green qPCR and stopped at a predetermined threshold to prevent over-amplification. Every purification after the first one was done using Agencourt AMPure XP magnetic beads. Libraries were quantified by Qubit and checked on a TapeStation, with a main peak expected near 650 bp. Pooled libraries were sequenced on an Illumina MiSeq with v2 2x251 paired-end kits, typically giving roughly 0.9-2.1 million reads per sample. Libraries were pooled at about 4 nM per sample, and about 4.5-7.5% PhiX was added to improve cluster recognition. The authors' pipeline ran thus. Decombinator assigned V and J genes to Demultiplexor-processed FASTQ reads by tag matching, allowing a single base-pair mismatch. Collapsinator used UMIs to correct both sequencing errors and frequency errors arising from PCR heterogeneity. CDR3Translator translated TCRs and extracted CDR3s from the conserved cysteine to the FGXG phenylalanine, flagging non-productive sequences. Gini, Shannon entropy and inverse Simpson indices were calculated on repertoires that had been subsampled to equal numbers of UMI-defined TCRs. Within the linear range, a power law was fitted by maximum likelihood to the distributions of clonotype abundance. When run on a single naive CD8 sample, MIGEC and the pipeline yielded similar UMI counts, similar unique TCR numbers and similar clonal distributions. One analysis removed from the naive repertoire any naive TCRs that were also found in any memory subset from the same donor. The repertoires were searched for under 7,500 CMV-associated CDR3 sequences that had been compiled from VDJdb and a published dataset. TCRdb reran the public reads through fastp at Q25 and MiXCR, keeping productive beta chains. Every CDR3 protein is listed once, alongside the most common genes and DNA of its rows. Clone size and V and J calls follow TCRdb, not the original study. In all, the sample holds some 110,000 distinct CDR3 sequences, and roughly 15% of those were seen once. The top ten clones comprise roughly 3.1% of the sample.

CDR1 and CDR2 are read off the germline V gene as KGHSY and FQNENV. Trimming leaves V shorter by 2 bases and J shorter by 6 bases, with the junction holding 10 bases beyond the gene matches. From the cysteine up to the phenylalanine, the CDR3 has a length of 17 residues. The entry retains the CDR3 DNA only, 51 bases that are in frame from base 1. From the second PCR step onward, the TCR alpha chain libraries and the TCR beta chain libraries were amplified separately. The CMV status of each donor was determined by measuring IFNgamma production from CD4+ T cells after fresh PBMCs had been stimulated overnight with CMV viral lysate. Using Miltenyi beads, CD4 T cells were first positively selected, and CD8 T cells were then positively selected from the CD4-negative fraction. After staining for CD3, CD4, CD8, CD45RA, CD27 and a live/dead dye, cells were sorted on a BD Aria II into four subsets based on CD45RA and CD27. A few healthy volunteers provided blood, and the blood of each volunteer was split into CD4 and CD8 T cells and then into four differentiation subsets. About 130 ml of peripheral blood was collected from each donor, and PBMC were isolated by Ficoll-Paque PLUS density-gradient centrifugation. Sorted cells were lysed in RLT buffer, and RNA was extracted with a Qiagen RNeasy kit and stored at -80°C.

Sequenced: naive CD8+ T cells from blood. This specimen's cell subset or site label, per the study, means: naive T cells, CD45RA high CD27+. The source of this sequence is a human donor in good health. Here the chain combines TRBV16 and TRBJ2-3, with 11 junctional bases fitting TRBD2. The sequenced DNA is TGTGCCAGCAGCCAAGAGTCGATAGCGGGAGGGCCTGATACGCAGTATTTT. This is translated as CASSQESIAGGPDTQYF.